This record looks at one T cell receptor (beta chain) sequence and its context. Given a much more abundant clone one base away, this may be a read error. The conserved phenylalanine or tryptophan is not found at the CDR3 terminus, so this likely reflects a read error. This sample stems from a study of molecular identifiers for immune sequencing clone quantification. The wider study: Replicates involved a five-way split of RNA from approximately 20,000 or 100,000 naive CD8 cells, with sequencing of four.

Investigators produced naive CD8 libraries from about 20,000 to 1,000,000 sorted cells, drawing on 10%, 30% or 50% RNA. Sorting recovered naive CD8 T cells on a CD8+CD4-CCR7+CD45RA+ profile. The authors built bulk TCR libraries by previously described methods with listed TCR primers. MiXCR, applied by TCRdb to the PCR reads, yields one record per CDR3 protein. The profile shows about 640,000 distinct CDR3 sequences, about 20% of them singletons. CDR1 and CDR2 (germline): LNHDA, SQIVND (reference sequence). The CDR3 sequence is 15 residues long. The V end was cut by 4 bases, the J end by 6 bases, with 17 bases between.

V is TRBV19 and J is TRBJ2-3, with a possible D match to TRBD1 (6 bases). The TCR was taken from a human donor in good health. Some libraries in this study had Jurkat cell RNA spiked in. Sequenced sample: naive CD8+ T cells from blood, with Jurkat cell RNA spiked in. As for subset: FACS-sorted CD8+CD4-CCR7+CD45RA+ naive T cells. CDR3 DNA: TGTGCCAGTAGTACGGTCTTCCAGGGGTCGGATACGCAGTATTCT. This sequence encodes CASSTVFQGSDTQYS.